The clone carrying this T cell receptor beta chain was seen many times. The entry originates in a study of early T cells in non-severe SARS-CoV-2 infection. Study in general: Alpha and beta chains were unpaired, from unsorted whole-blood bulk RNA.

CDR3 length: 13 amino acids. Germline CDR1 LGHDT, CDR2 YNNKEL (reference sequence). With 4 bases clipped from V and 4 bases from J, the junction kept 3 bases outside the gene matches. A single record per CDR3 protein comes from TCRdb applying MiXCR to the 5' RACE reads. The table records tens of thousands of distinct CDR3 sequences, over 2.5% of them present only once. V usage is TRBV3-1 and J usage is TRBJ1-2; 7 bases map to TRBD1. Sequencing was carried out using whole blood. The sequence came from an adult who was a healthcare worker with PCR-confirmed SARS-CoV-2 infection or an uninfected control (not recorded which). CDR3 sequence (DNA): TGTGCCAGCAGCCTGGGGACAGTCTATGGCTACACCTTC. Encoded protein: CASSLGTVYGYTF.